This T cell receptor beta chain was captured in a study of beta chain features in type 1 diabetes. The germline V gene encodes CDR1 SNHLY and CDR2 FYNNEI. The length of the CDR3 is 15 residues. The germline V and J ends were trimmed by 4 bases and 0 bases, with 13 bases remaining between them. Sequenced material consisted of expressed TCRB transcripts (all of the isolated RNA was reverse transcribed). Sequenced naive, central memory and regulatory T cell samples produced an average of around 3.9 million reads. Assay used: immunoSEQ multiplex PCR; TCRdb lists only in-frame clones, some missing. The repertoire has 200,000 to 300,000 clones, about a fifth of them found once; the top ten carry approximately 0.029%. Regarding this clone: What it binds is not known.

Overall study findings and caveats: Moderately but significantly shorter TCRB CDR3s were found in Type 1 diabetes patients in all four CD4+ subsets.

The material sequenced was naive CD4+ T cells from blood. This TCR derives from a woman aged 40 to 50 with type 1 diabetes. The chain couples TRBV2 to TRBJ2-7, with D perhaps matching TRBD2 (5 bases). CDR3 DNA: TGTGCCAGCAGTGGGCGGGCAGGCAACTCCTACGAGCAGTACTTC. Translated, it gives CASSGRAGNSYEQYF. The full variable domain, in which reference TRBV2 and TRBJ2-7 provide the parts outside the CDR3, is EPEVTQTPSHQVTQMGQEVILRCVPISNHLYFYWYRQILGQKVEFLVSFYNNEISEKSEIFDDQFSVERPDGSNFTLKIRSTKLEDSAMYFCASSGRAGNSYEQYFGPGTRLTVT.